The T cell receptor beta chain described here comes from a study of blood T cell repertoires in COVID-19. TCRdb keeps only in-frame clones here, not all; method: immunoSEQ multiplex PCR. Altogether fewer than 150,000 clones are present, 86% being singletons, with the ten largest covering roughly 18%. This CDR3 is built from 15 residues. Trimming at V came to 0 bases and at J to 8 bases, leaving 8 bases not matched to a gene. Germline CDR1 SGDLS, CDR2 YYNGEE. Sequencing was done on a sample of peripheral blood. This clonotype originated in a woman aged 45-65 years who had recovered from COVID-19. This chain uses TRBV9 with TRBJ2-3, with 8 bases identical to TRBD2. The CDR3 is CASSVVSGGQSTQYF. In DNA form, the CDR3 reads TGTGCCAGCAGCGTAGTCAGCGGGGGTCAAAGTACGCAGTATTTT.